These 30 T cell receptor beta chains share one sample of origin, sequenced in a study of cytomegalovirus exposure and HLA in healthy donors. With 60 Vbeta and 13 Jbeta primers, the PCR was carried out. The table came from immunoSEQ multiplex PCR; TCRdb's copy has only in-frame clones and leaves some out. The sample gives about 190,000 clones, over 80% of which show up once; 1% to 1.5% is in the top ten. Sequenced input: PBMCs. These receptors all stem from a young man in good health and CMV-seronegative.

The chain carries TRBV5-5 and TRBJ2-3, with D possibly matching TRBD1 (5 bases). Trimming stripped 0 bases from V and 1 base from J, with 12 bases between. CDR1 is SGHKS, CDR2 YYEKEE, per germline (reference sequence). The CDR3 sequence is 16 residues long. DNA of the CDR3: TGTGCCAGCAGCTTGGATCCGGGCAGGGGCACAGATACGCAGTATTTT. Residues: CASSLDPGRGTDTQYF.

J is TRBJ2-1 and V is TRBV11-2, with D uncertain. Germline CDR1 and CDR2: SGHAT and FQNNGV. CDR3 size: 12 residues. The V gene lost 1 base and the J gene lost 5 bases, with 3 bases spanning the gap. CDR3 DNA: TGTGCCAGCAGCTTAGGGCACAATGAGCAGTTCTTC. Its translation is CASSLGHNEQFF. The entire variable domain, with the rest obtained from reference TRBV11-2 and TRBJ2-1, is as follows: EAGVAQSPRYKIIEKRQSVAFWCNPISGHATLYWYQQILGQGPKLLIQFQNNGVVDDSQLPKDRFSAERLKGVDSTLKIQPAKLEDSAVYLCASSLGHNEQFFGPGTRLTVL.

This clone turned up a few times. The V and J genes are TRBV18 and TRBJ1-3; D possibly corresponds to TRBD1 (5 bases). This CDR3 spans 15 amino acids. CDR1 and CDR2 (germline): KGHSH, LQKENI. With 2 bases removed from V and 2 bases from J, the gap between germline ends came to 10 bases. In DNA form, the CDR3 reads TGTGCCAGCTCACCAAGTCAGGGCCCTGGAAACACCATATATTTT. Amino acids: CASSPSQGPGNTIYF.

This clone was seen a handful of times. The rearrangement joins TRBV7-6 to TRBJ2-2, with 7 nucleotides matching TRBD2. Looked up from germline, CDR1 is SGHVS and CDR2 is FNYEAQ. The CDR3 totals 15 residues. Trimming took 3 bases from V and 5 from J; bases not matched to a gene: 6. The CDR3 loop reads CASSFVGGPTGELFF. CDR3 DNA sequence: TGTGCCAGCAGCTTTGTGGGAGGGCCAACCGGGGAGCTGTTTTTT.

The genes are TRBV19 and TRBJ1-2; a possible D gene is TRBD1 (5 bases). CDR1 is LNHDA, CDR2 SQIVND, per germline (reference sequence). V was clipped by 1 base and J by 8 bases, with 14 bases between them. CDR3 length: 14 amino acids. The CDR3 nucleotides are TGTGCCAGTAGTATAGTACGGACAAGCGGGGGCTACACCTTC. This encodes CASSIVRTSGGYTF.

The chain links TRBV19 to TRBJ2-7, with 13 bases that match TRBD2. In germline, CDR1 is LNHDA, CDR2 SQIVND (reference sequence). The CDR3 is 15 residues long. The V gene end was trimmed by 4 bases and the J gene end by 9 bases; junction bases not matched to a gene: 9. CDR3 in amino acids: CASSTRTSGSKGQYF. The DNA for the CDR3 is TGTGCCAGTAGTACCCGGACTAGCGGGAGCAAAGGGCAGTACTTC.

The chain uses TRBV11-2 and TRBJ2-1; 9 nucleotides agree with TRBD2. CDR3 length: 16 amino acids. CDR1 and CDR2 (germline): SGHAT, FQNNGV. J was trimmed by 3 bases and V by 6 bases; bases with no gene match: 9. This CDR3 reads CASRQSVTSGYNEQFF. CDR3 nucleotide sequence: TGTGCCAGCAGACAAAGCGTGACTAGCGGCTACAATGAGCAGTTCTTC. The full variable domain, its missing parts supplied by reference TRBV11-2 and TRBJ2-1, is EAGVAQSPRYKIIEKRQSVAFWCNPISGHATLYWYQQILGQGPKLLIQFQNNGVVDDSQLPKDRFSAERLKGVDSTLKIQPAKLEDSAVYLCASRQSVTSGYNEQFFGPGTRLTVL.

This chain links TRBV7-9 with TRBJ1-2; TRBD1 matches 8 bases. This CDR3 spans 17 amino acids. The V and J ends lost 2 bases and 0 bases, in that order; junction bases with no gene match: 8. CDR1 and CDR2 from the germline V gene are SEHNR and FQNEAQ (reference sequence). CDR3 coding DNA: TGTGCCAGCAGCTTATTCCAGGGGGCATGGACTAACTATGGCTACACCTTC. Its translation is CASSLFQGAWTNYGYTF.

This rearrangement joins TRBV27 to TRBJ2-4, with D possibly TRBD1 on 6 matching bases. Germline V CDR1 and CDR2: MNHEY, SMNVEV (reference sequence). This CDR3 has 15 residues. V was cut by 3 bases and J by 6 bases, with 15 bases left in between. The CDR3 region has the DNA TGTGCCAGCAGTTTGGATCCCCCAGGGGTAAACATTCAGTACTTC. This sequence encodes CASSLDPPGVNIQYF.

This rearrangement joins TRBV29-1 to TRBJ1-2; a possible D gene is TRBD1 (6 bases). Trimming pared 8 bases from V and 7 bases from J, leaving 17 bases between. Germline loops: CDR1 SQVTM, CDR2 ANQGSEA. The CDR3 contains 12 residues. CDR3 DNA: TGCAGCATAAGGACGGACAGTAGTGGCTACACCTTC. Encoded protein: CSIRTDSSGYTF.

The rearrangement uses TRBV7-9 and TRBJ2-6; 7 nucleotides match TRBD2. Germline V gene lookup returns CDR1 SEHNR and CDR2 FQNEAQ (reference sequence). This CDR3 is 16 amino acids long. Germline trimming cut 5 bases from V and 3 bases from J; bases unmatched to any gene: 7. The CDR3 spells CASSPGLVGGANVLTF. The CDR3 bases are TGTGCCAGCAGCCCCGGACTAGTCGGTGGGGCCAACGTCCTGACTTTC.

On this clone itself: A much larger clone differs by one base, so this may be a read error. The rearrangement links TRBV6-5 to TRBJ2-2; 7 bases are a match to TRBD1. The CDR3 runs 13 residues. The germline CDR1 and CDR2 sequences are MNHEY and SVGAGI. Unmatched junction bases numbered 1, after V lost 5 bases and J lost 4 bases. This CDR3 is CASSNRGTGELFF. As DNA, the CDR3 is TGTGCCAGCAGTAACAGGGGCACCGGGGAGCTGTTTTTT.

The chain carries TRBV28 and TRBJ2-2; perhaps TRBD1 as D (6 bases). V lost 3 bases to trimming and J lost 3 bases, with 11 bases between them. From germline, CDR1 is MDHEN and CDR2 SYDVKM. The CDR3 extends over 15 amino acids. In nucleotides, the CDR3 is TGTGCCAGCAGTTTGGACAGATACTACACCGGGGAGCTGTTTTTT. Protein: CASSLDRYYTGELFF.

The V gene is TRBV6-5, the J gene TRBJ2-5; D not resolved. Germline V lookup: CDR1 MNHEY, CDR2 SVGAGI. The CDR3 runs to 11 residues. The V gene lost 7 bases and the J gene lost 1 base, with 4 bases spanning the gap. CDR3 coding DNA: TGTGCCAGCACCTTCCAAGAGACCCAGTACTTC. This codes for CASTFQETQYF.

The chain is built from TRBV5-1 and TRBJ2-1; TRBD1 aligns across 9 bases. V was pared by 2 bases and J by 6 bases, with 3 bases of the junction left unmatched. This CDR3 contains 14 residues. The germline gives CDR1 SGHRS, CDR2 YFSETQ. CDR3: CASSLQGAGNEQFF. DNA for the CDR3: TGCGCCAGCAGCTTACAGGGGGCTGGCAATGAGCAGTTCTTC.

As DNA, the CDR3 is TGTGCCAGCTCACCAACAAACAGGCCTGGCTACACCTTC. Translation: CASSPTNRPGYTF. The chain uses TRBV18 and TRBJ1-2; D is possibly TRBD1 (5 bases). This CDR3 has 13 amino acids. V was shortened by 2 bases and J by 7 bases, with 11 bases between the two germline ends. Germline loops: CDR1 KGHSH, CDR2 LQKENI. The entire variable domain, with the rest obtained from reference TRBV18 and TRBJ1-2, is as follows: NAGVMQNPRHLVRRRGQEARLRCSPMKGHSHVYWYRQLPEEGLKFMVYLQKENIIDESGMPKERFSAEFPKEGPSILRIQQVVRGDSAAYFCASSPTNRPGYTFGSGTRLTVV.

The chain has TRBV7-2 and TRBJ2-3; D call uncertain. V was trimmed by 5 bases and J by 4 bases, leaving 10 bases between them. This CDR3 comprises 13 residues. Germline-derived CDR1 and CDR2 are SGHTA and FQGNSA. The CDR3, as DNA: TGTGCCAGCAGCGCCACACGCTCAGATACGCAGTATTTT. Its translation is CASSATRSDTQYF.

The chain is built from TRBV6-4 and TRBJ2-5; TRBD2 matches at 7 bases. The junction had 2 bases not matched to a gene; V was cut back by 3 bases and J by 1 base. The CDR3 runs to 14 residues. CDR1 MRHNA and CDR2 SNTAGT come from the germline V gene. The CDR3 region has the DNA TGTGCCAGCAGTGAGTGGGGGGGCCAAGAGACCCAGTACTTC. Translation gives CASSEWGGQETQYF.

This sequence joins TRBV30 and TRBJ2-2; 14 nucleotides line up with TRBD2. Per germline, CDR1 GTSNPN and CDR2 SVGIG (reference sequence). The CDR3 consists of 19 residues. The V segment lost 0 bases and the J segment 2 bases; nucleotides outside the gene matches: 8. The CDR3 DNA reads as TGTGCCTGGAGTGTAGGTTACGGACTAGCGGGAGGAAACACCGGGGAGCTGTTTTTT. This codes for CAWSVGYGLAGGNTGELFF.

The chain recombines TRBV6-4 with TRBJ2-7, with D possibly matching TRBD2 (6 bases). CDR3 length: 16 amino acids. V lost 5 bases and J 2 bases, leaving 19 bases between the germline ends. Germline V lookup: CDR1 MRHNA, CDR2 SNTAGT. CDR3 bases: TGTGCCAGCAGTCCACTAACTAGCCCCGACCCCTACGAGCAGTACTTC. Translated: CASSPLTSPDPYEQYF.

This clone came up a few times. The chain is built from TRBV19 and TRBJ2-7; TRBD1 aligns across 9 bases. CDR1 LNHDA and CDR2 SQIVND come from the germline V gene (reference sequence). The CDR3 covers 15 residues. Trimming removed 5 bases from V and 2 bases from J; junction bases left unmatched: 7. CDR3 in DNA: TGTGCCAGTAGTGAACCGGGACAGGGCGCCTACGAGCAGTACTTC. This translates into CASSEPGQGAYEQYF.

The chain's CDR3 is CASSLEGIGNTIYF. CDR3 DNA: TGCGCCAGCAGCTTGGAGGGGATTGGAAACACCATATATTTT. This sequence joins TRBV5-1 and TRBJ1-3, with D possibly matching TRBD1 (5 bases). Germline-derived CDR1 and CDR2 are SGHRS and YFSETQ. Trimming cost V 0 bases and J 3 bases, with 7 bases left between them. This CDR3 comprises 14 residues.

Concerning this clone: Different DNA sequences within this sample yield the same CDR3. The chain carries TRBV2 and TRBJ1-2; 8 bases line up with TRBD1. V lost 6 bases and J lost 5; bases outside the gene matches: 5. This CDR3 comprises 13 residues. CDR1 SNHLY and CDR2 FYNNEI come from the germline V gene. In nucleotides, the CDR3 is TGTGCCAGCAGGACAGGGGCGACTTATGGCTACACCTTC. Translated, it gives CASRTGATYGYTF.

In nucleotides, the CDR3 is TGCAGCGTTTCTTGGGGGACTAGCGGGAGCTACGAGCAGTACTTC. Protein sequence: CSVSWGTSGSYEQYF. The rearrangement links TRBV29-1 to TRBJ2-7, with 14 bases lining up with TRBD2. V was clipped by 5 bases and J by 3 bases; unmatched bases: 6. Germline-derived CDR1 and CDR2 are SQVTM and ANQGSEA. This CDR3 comprises 15 residues.

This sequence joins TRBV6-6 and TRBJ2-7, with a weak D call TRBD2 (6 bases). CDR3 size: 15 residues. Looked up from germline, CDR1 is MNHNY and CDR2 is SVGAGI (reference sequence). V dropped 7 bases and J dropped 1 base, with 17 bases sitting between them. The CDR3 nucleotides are TGTGCCAGCACTCCCCCCCCGGGGACTTCCTACGAGCAGTACTTC. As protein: CASTPPPGTSYEQYF.

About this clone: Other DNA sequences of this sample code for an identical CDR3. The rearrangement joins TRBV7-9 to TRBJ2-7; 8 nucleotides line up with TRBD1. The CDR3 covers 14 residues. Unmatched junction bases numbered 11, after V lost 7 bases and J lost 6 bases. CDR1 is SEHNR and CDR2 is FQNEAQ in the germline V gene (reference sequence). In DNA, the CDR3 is TGTGCCAGCAATGACGCTCTTGACAGGGGCGAGCAGTACTTC. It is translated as CASNDALDRGEQYF.

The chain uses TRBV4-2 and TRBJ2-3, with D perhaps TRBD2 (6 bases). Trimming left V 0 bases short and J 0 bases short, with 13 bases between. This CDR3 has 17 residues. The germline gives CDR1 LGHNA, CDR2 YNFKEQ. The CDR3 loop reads CASSQEGTSPSTDTQYF. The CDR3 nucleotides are TGTGCCAGCAGCCAAGAAGGCACTAGCCCAAGCACAGATACGCAGTATTTT.

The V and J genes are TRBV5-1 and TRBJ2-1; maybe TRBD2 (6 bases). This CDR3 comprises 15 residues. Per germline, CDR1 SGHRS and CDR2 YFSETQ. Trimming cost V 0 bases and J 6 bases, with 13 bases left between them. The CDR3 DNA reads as TGCGCCAGCAGCTTGGACGGGAGCGCATTCAATGAGCAGTTCTTC. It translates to CASSLDGSAFNEQFF.

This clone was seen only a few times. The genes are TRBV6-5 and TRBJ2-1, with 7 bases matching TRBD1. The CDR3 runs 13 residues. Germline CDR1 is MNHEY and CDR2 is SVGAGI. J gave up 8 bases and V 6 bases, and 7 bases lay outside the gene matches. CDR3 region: CASSNDRDDEQFF. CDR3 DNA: TGTGCCAGCAGCAACGACAGGGACGATGAGCAGTTCTTC.

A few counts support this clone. The CDR3 sequence is CASSMIGDRGYGYTF. The DNA for the CDR3 is TGTGCCAGCAGTATGATAGGGGACAGGGGTTACGGCTACACCTTC. V is TRBV6-6 and J is TRBJ1-2; TRBD1 matches at 10 bases. Trimming at V came to 5 bases and at J to 8 bases, leaving 11 bases not matched to a gene. CDR1 is MNHNY, CDR2 SVGAGI, per germline (reference sequence). The CDR3 has 15 residues.